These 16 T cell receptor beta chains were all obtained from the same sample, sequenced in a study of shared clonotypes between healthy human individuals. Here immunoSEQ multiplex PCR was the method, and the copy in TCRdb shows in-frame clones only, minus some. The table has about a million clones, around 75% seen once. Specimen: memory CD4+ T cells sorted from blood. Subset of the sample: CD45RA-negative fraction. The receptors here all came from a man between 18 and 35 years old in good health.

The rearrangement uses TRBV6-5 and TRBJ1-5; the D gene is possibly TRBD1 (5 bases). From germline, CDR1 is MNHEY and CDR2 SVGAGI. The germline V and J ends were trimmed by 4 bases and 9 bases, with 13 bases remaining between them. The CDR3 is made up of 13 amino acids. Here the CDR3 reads CASSSQGFGPQHF. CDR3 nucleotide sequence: TGTGCCAGCAGTTCCCAGGGTTTTGGGCCCCAGCATTTT.

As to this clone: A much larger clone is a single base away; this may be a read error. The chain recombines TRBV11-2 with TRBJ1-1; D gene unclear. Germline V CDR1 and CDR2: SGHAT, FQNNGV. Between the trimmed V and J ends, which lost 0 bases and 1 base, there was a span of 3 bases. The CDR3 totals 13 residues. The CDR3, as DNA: TGTGCCAGCAGCTTAGAGGGGAACACTGAAGCTTTCTTT. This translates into CASSLEGNTEAFF.

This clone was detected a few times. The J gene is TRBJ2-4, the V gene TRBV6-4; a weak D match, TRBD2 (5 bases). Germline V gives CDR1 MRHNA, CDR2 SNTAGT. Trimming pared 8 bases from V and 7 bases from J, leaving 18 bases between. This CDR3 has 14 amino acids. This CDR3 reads CASSRTGVENIQYF. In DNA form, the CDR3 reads TGTGCCAGCTCCCGGACCGGGGTCGAGAACATTCAGTACTTC.

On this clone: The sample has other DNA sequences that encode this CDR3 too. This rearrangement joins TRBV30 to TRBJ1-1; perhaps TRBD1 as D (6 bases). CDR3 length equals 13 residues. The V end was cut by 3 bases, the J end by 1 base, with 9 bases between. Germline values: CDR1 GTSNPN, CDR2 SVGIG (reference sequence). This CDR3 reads CAWSRGPNTEAFF. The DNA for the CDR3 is TGTGCCTGGAGCAGGGGCCCGAACACTGAAGCTTTCTTT.

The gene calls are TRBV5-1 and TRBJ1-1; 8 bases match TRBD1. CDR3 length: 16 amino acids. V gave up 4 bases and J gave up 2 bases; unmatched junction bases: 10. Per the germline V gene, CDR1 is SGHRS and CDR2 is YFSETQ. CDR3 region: CASSRTGWGTNTEAFF. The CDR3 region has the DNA TGCGCCAGCAGCCGGACAGGGTGGGGAACTAACACTGAAGCTTTCTTT.

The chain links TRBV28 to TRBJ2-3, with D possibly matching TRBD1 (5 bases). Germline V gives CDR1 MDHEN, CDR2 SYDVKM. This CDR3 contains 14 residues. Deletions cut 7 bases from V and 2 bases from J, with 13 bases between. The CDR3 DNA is TGTGCCAGCACCCGACAGAGAATCACAGATACGCAGTATTTT. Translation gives CASTRQRITDTQYF. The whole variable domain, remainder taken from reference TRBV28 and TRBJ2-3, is DVKVTQSSRYLVKRTGEKVFLECVQDMDHENMFWYRQDPGLGLRLIYFSYDVKMKEKGDIPEGYSVSREKKERFSLILESASTNQTSMYLCASTRQRITDTQYFGPGTRLTVL.

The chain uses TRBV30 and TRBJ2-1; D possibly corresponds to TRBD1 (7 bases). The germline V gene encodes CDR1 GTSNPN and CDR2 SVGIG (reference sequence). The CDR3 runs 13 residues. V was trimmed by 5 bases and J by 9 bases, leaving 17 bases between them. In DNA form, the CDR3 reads TGTGCCTGGGAGCAGGGGGGTCTTCCTGAGCAGTTCTTC. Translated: CAWEQGGLPEQFF.

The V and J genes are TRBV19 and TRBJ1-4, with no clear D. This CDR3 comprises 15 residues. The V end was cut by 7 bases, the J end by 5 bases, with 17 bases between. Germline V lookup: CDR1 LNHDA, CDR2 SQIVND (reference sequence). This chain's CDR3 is CASTDSYGQNEKLFF. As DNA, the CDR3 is TGTGCCAGTACCGACTCGTATGGGCAGAATGAAAAACTGTTTTTT.

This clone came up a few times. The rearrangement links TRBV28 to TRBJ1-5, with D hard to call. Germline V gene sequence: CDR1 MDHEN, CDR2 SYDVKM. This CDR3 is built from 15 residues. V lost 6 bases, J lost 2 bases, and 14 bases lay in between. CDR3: CASSRHRMGNQPQHF. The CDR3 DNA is TGTGCCAGCAGCCGACATCGGATGGGCAATCAGCCCCAGCATTTT.

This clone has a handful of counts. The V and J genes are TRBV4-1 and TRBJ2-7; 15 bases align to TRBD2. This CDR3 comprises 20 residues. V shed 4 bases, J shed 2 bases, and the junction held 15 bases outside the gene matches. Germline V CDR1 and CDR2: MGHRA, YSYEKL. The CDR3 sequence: CASSPTTPGLAGGRAYEQYF. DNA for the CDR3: TGCGCCAGCAGCCCTACAACACCGGGACTAGCGGGAGGTAGGGCCTACGAGCAGTACTTC.

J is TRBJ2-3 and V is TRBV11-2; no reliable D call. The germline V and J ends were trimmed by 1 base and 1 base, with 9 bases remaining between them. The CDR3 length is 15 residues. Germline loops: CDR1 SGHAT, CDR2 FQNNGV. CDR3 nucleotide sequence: TGTGCCAGCAGCTTAGGTAGAAAAGGCACAGATACGCAGTATTTT. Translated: CASSLGRKGTDTQYF.

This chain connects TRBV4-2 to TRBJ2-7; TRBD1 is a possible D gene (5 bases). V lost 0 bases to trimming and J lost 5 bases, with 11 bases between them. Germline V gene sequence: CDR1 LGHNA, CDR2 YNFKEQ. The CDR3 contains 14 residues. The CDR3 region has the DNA TGTGCCAGCAGCCAAGATCTCCAGGACAACGAGCAGTACTTC. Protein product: CASSQDLQDNEQYF.

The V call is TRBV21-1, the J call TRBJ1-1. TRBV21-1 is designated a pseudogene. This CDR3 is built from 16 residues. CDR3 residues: CASSRGIGAPNTEAFF. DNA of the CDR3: TGTGCCAGCAGCCGCGGGATTGGGGCGCCGAACACTGAAGCTTTCTTT.

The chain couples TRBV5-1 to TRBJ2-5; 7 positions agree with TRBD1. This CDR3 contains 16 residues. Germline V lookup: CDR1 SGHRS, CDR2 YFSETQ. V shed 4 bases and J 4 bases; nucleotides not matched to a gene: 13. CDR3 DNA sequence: TGCGCCAGCAGCCTCCAATCACAGGGGCGAGGAGAGACCCAGTACTTC. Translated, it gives CASSLQSQGRGETQYF.

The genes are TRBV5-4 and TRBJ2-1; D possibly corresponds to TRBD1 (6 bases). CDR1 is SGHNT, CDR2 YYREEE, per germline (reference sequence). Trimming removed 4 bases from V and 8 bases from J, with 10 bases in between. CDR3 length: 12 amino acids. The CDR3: CASSLGQYEQFF. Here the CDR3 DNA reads TGTGCCAGCAGCCTAGGACAGTATGAGCAGTTCTTC.

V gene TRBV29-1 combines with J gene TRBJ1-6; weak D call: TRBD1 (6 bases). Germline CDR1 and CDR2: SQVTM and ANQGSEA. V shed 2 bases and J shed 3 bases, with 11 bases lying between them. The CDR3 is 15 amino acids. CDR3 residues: CSVEPGVDYNSPLHF. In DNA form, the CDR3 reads TGCAGCGTTGAACCAGGGGTTGACTATAATTCACCCCTCCACTTT. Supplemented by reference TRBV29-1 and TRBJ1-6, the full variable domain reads SAVISQKPSRDICQRGTSLTIQCQVDSQVTMMFWYRQQPGQSLTLIATANQGSEATYESGFVIDKFPISRPNLTFSTLTVSNMSPEDSSIYLCSVEPGVDYNSPLHFGNGTRLTVT.